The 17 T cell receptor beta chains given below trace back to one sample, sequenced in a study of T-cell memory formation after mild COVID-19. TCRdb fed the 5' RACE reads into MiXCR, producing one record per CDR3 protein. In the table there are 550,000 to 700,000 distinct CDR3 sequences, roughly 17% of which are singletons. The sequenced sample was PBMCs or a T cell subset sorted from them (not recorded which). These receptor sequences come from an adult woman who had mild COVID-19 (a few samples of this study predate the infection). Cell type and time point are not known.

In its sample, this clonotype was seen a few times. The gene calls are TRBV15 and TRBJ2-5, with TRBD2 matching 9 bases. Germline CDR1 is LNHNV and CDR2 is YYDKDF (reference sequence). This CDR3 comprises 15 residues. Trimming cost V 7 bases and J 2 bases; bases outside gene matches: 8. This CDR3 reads CATKERREGQETQYF. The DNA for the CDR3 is TGTGCCACCAAGGAGCGGCGGGAGGGGCAAGAGACCCAGTACTTC.

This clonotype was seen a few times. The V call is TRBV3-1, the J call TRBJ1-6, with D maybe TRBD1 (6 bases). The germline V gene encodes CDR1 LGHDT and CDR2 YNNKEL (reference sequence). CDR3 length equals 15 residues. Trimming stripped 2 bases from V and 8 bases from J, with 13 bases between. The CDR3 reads CASSQRRQVDSPLHF. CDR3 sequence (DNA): TGTGCCAGCAGCCAACGACGACAGGTTGATTCACCCCTCCACTTT.

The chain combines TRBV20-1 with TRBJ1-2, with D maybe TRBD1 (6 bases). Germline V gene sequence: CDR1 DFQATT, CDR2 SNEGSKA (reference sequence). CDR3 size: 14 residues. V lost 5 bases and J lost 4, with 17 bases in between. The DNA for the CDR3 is TGCAGTGCTTTACACAGGGTAGAGATCTATGGCTACACCTTC. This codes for CSALHRVEIYGYTF.

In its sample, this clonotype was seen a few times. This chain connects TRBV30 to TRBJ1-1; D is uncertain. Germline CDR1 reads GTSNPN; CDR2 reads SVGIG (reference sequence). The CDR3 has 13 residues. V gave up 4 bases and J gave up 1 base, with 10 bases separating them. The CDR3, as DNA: TGTGCCTGGACCAAACAGCGGAACACTGAAGCTTTCTTT. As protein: CAWTKQRNTEAFF.

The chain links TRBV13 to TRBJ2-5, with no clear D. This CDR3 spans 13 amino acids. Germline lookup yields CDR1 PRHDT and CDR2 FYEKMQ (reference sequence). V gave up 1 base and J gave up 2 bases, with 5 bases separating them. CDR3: CASSLEKQETQYF. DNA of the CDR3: TGTGCCAGCAGCTTAGAGAAACAAGAGACCCAGTACTTC.

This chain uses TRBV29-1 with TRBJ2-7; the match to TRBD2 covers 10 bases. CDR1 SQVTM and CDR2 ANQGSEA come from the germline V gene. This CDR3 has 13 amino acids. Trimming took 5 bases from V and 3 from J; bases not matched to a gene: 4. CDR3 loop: CSVTGTSDYEQYF. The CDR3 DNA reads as TGCAGCGTTACCGGGACTAGCGACTACGAGCAGTACTTC.

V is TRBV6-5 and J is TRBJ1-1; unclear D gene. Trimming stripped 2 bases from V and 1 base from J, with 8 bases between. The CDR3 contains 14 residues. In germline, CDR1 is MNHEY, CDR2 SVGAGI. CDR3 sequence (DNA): TGTGCCAGCAGTTACCTACGGAAGAACACTGAAGCTTTCTTT. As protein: CASSYLRKNTEAFF.

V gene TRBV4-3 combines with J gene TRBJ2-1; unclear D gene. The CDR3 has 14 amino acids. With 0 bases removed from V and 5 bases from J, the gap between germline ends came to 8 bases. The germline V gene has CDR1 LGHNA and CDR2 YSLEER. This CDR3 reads CASSQDIGDNEQFF. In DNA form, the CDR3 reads TGCGCCAGCAGCCAAGATATAGGAGACAATGAGCAGTTCTTC.

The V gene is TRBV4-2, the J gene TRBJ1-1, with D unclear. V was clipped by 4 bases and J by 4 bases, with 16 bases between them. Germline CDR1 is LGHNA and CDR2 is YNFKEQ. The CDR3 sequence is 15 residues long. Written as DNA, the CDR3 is TGTGCCAGCAGCCCGCGGCCGGGCGGGGTCACTGAAGCTTTCTTT. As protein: CASSPRPGGVTEAFF.

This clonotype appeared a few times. The CDR3: CASRRASGSYEQYF. CDR3 nucleotide sequence: TGTGCCAGTCGGCGGGCTAGCGGCTCCTACGAGCAGTACTTC. The chain carries TRBV19 and TRBJ2-7; 7 nucleotides line up with TRBD2. CDR1 and CDR2 from the germline V gene are LNHDA and SQIVND (reference sequence). The CDR3 runs to 14 residues. Trimming removed 8 bases from V and 0 bases from J; junction bases left unmatched: 7.

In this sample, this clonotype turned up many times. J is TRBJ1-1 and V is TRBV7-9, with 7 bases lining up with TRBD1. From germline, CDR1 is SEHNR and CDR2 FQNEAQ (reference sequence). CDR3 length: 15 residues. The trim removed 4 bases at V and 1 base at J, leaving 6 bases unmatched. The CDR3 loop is CASSYDRDRNTEAFF. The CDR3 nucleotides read TGTGCCAGCAGCTACGACAGGGATCGGAACACTGAAGCTTTCTTT.

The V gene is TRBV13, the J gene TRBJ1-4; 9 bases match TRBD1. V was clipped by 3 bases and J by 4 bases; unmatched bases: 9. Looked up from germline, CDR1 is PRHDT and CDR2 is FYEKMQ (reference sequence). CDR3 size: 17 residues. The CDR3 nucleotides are TGTGCCAGCAGCTTTTTTAACCTGGGACAGGGTAATGAAAAACTGTTTTTT. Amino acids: CASSFFNLGQGNEKLFF. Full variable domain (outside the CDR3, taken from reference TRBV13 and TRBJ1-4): AAGVIQSPRHLIKEKRETATLKCYPIPRHDTVYWYQQGPGQDPQFLISFYEKMQSDKGSIPDRFSAQQFSDYHSELNMSSLELGDSALYFCASSFFNLGQGNEKLFFGSGTQLSVL.

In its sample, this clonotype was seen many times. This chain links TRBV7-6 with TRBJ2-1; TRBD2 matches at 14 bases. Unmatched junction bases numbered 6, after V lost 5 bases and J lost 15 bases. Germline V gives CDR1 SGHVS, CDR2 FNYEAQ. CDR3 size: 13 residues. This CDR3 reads CASSTGTSGSMFF. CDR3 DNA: TGTGCCAGCAGCACAGGGACTAGCGGGAGTATGTTCTTC.

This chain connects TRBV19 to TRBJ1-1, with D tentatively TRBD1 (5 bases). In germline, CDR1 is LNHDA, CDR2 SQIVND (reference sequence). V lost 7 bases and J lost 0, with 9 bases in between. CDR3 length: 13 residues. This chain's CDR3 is CASKGTVNTEAFF. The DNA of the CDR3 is TGTGCCAGTAAGGGGACGGTGAACACTGAAGCTTTCTTT.

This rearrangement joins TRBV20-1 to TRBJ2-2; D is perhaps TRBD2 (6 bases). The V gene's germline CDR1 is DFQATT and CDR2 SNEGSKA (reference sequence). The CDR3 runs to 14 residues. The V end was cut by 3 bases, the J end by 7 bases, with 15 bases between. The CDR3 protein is CSARPTSSLGELFF. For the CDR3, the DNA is TGCAGTGCTAGGCCGACTAGTTCTCTCGGGGAGCTGTTTTTT.

CDR3 sequence: CATKNLAGLSEQFF. CDR3 in DNA: TGTGCCACCAAGAATCTAGCGGGGTTGAGTGAGCAGTTCTTC. The chain recombines TRBV2 with TRBJ2-1, with TRBD2 matching 9 bases. V shed 10 bases and J 9 bases; nucleotides not matched to a gene: 13. The CDR3 is 14 residues long. CDR1 and CDR2 from the germline V gene are SNHLY and FYNNEI.

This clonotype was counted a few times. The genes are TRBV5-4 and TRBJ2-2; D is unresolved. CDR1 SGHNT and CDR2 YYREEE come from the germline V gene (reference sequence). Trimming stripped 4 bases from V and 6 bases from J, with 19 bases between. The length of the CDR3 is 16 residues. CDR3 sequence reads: CASSEGLAAVAGELFF. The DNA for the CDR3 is TGTGCCAGCAGCGAAGGATTGGCCGCAGTAGCCGGGGAGCTGTTTTTT.